This T cell receptor beta chain was found in a study of shared clonotypes between healthy human individuals. Study-wide points: Only blood underwent sampling, and tissue repertoires likely differ. Naive subsets, compared against memory subsets, generally had larger estimated richness values. Donor scarcity curtailed the genetic and exposure-history diversity represented herein.

Measured with immunoSEQ multiplex PCR; TCRdb has only the in-frame clones, and not every one. The table shows 2,500,000 or so clones, with approximately 94% occurring only once. Regarding this clone: The antigen is not known.

This receptor was identified in a man between 18 and 35 years old in good health. Some clones in this sample may be carry-over from other donors' samples. The specimen was naive CD4+ T cells from PBMCs. Subset here: CD45RA+ positively selected.

DNA for the CDR3: TGCGCCAGCAGCGGCGGACAGAGTCTAACCTACGAGCAGTACTTC. Translation gives CASSGGQSLTYEQYF. The V call is TRBV5-1, the J call TRBJ2-7; TRBD1 is a possible D gene (6 bases). Germline CDR1 and CDR2: SGHRS and YFSETQ. This CDR3 comprises 15 residues. Between the trimmed V and J ends, which lost 4 bases and 2 bases, there was a span of 16 bases.